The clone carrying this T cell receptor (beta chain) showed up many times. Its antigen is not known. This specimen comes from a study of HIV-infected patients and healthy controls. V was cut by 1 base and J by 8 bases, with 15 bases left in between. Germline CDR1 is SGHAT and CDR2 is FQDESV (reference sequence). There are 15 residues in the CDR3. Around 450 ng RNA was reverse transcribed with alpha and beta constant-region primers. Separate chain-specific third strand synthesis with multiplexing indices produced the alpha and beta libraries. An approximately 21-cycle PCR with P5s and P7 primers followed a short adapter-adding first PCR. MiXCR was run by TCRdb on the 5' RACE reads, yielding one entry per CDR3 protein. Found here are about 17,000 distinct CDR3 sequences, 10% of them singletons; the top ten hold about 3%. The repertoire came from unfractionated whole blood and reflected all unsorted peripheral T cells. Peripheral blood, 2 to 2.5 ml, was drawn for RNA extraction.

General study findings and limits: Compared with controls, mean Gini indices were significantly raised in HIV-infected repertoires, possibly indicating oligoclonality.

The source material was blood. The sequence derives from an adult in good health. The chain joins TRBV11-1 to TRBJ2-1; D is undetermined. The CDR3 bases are TGTGCCAGCAGCTTAGTGGCGACAACCCAACATGAGCAGTTCTTC. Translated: CASSLVATTQHEQFF.